Each of the 8 T cell receptor beta chains below was sequenced from the same sample in a study of cytomegalovirus exposure and HLA in healthy donors. 60 Vbeta and 13 Jbeta primers were used in PCR. Libraries were prepared by immunoSEQ multiplex PCR; TCRdb keeps only in-frame clonotypes and omits some of them. The sample has fewer than 200,000 clones; 82% are singletons. Source material: PBMCs. All receptors derive from a girl aged 2-15 years in good health and CMV-seropositive.

The chain is built from TRBV5-1 and TRBJ2-5; 8 bases map to TRBD2. Germline loops: CDR1 SGHRS, CDR2 YFSETQ. This CDR3 is built from 14 residues. With V trimmed by 4 bases and J by 4 bases, 6 bases remained unmatched. The CDR3 DNA follows: TGCGCCAGCAGCGAAAGCGGGAGTAGAGAGACCCAGTACTTC. Its translation: CASSESGSRETQYF. Drawing the rest from reference TRBV5-1 and TRBJ2-5, the complete variable domain is KAGVTQTPRYLIKTRGQQVTLSCSPISGHRSVSWYQQTPGQGLQFLFEYFSETQRNKGNFPGRFSGRQFSNSRSEMNVSTLELGDSALYLCASSESGSRETQYFGPGTRLLVL.

This chain connects TRBV7-6 to TRBJ2-1, with TRBD2 matching over 14 bases. J gave up 9 bases and V 5 bases, and 6 bases lay outside the gene matches. The CDR3 contains 15 residues. Germline CDR1 and CDR2: SGHVS and FNYEAQ. The CDR3 DNA is TGTGCCAGCAGCGTCGGGACTAGCGGGAGCAGTGAGCAGTTCTTC. Protein sequence: CASSVGTSGSSEQFF.

The chain has TRBV6-1 and TRBJ2-1; 9 nucleotides match TRBD2. Germline-derived CDR1 and CDR2 are MNHNS and SASEGT. Trimming removed 4 bases from V and 8 bases from J; junction bases left unmatched: 9. The CDR3 is 15 amino acids. The CDR3 coding sequence is TGTGCCAGCAGTGGATATAGCGGGAGTGGGGATGAGCAGTTCTTC. It yields the protein CASSGYSGSGDEQFF.

V gene TRBV5-1 combines with J gene TRBJ2-3; TRBD2 might be the D (5 bases). This CDR3 has 18 amino acids. Deletions cut 0 bases from V and 2 bases from J, with 19 bases between. The germline gives CDR1 SGHRS, CDR2 YFSETQ. The CDR3 reads CASSLGPLAEGSTDTQYF. Here the CDR3 DNA reads TGCGCCAGCAGCTTGGGACCCCTAGCCGAGGGTTCCACAGATACGCAGTATTTT.

V gene TRBV9 combines with J gene TRBJ2-2, with a tentative D call TRBD1 (7 bases). In germline, CDR1 is SGDLS, CDR2 YYNGEE. The CDR3 loop spans 16 amino acids. V was pared by 2 bases and J by 1 base, with 12 bases between. The CDR3 sequence is CASSVSGGLNTGELFF. DNA for the CDR3: TGTGCCAGCAGCGTGTCAGGGGGGCTGAACACCGGGGAGCTGTTTTTT.

This rearrangement joins TRBV5-1 to TRBJ2-1; the match to TRBD2 covers 9 bases. Trimming at V came to 3 bases and at J to 8 bases, leaving 6 bases not matched to a gene. This CDR3 has 14 residues. The germline gives CDR1 SGHRS, CDR2 YFSETQ. DNA of the CDR3: TGCGCCAGCAGCTATAATAGCGGGAGATATGAGCAGTTCTTC. Translation gives CASSYNSGRYEQFF. The full variable domain, in which reference TRBV5-1 and TRBJ2-1 provide the parts outside the CDR3, is KAGVTQTPRYLIKTRGQQVTLSCSPISGHRSVSWYQQTPGQGLQFLFEYFSETQRNKGNFPGRFSGRQFSNSRSEMNVSTLELGDSALYLCASSYNSGRYEQFFGPGTRLTVL.

The chain uses TRBV12-5 and TRBJ1-2; D is perhaps TRBD1 (6 bases). Germline V lookup: CDR1 LGHNT, CDR2 FRNRAP. The CDR3 is 20 amino acids. V was pared by 0 bases and J by 8 bases, with 31 bases between. CDR3 in amino acids: CASGLVFQGPFRRRSEGYTF. CDR3 in DNA: TGTGCTAGTGGTTTGGTATTTCAGGGGCCTTTCCGTCGGAGATCGGAGGGCTACACCTTC. The variable domain in full, with the rest retrieved from reference TRBV12-5 and TRBJ1-2, is DARVTQTPRHKVTEMGQEVTMRCQPILGHNTVFWYRQTMMQGLELLAYFRNRAPLDDSGMPKDRFSAEMPDATLATLKIQPSEPRDSAVYFCASGLVFQGPFRRRSEGYTFGSGTRLTVV.

A few counts support this clone. This rearrangement joins TRBV6-1 to TRBJ2-7; D unclear. The CDR3 length is 12 residues. The germline gives CDR1 MNHNS, CDR2 SASEGT. V was trimmed by 6 bases and J by 2 bases, leaving 8 bases between them. The CDR3: CASRVSPYEQYF. In nucleotides, the CDR3 is TGTGCCAGCAGGGTAAGCCCCTACGAGCAGTACTTC.